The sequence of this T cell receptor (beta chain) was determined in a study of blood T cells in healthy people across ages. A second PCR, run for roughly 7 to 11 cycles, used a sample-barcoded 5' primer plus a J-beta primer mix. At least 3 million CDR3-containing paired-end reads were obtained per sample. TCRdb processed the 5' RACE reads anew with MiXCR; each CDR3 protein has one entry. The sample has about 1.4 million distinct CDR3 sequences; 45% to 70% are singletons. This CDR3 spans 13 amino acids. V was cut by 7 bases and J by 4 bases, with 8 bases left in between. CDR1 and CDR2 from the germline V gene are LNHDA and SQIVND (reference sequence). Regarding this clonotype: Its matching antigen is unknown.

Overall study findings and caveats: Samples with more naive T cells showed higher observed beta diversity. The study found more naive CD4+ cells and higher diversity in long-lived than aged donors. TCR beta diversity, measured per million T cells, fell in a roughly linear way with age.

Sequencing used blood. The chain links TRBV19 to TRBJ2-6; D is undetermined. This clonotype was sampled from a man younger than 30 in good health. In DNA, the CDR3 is TGTGCCAGTATGATTAAGGGGGCCAACGTCCTGACTTTC. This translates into CASMIKGANVLTF.